A single sample gave rise to the 21 T cell receptor beta chains below, sequenced in a study of metastatic and nonmetastatic thyroid tumors (dated by TCRdb to the early 2020s). None of the patients had been given any treatment before thyroid surgery. The library was generated by PCR. Data came from an Illumina HiSeq 4000. TCRdb reprocessing: public reads trimmed at Q25 with fastp, clones called with MiXCR, in-frame beta chains kept. The sample table holds 40,000 or so clones, of which roughly 26% were seen once. In total, the top ten clones hold 8% to 10% of the sample. Sequencing used blood. Source of these receptors: a female donor with papillary thyroid cancer or a benign thyroid nodule (not recorded which). Some clones in this sample may be carry-over from other donors' samples.

This clone has a count of ten or more. The CDR3 bases are TGCAGTGCTAGTTTTGGCTACGAGCAGTACTTC. This gives the protein CSASFGYEQYF. This chain joins TRBV20-1 and TRBJ2-7; D gene uncertain. V was pared by 3 bases and J by 3 bases, with 6 bases between. Germline-derived CDR1 and CDR2 are DFQATT and SNEGSKA (reference sequence). The CDR3 extends over 11 amino acids.

This clone was observed a handful of times. The junction differs from germline at one of its ends, possibly a read error. V and J are TRBV28 and TRBJ2-7; TRBD1 might be the D (5 bases). This CDR3 is 11 amino acids long. CDR1 and CDR2 (germline): MDHEN, SYDVKM. The CDR3 nucleotides are TGTGCCAACAGTATCTACAGGCGGCGGTACTTC. Translation gives CANSIYRRRYF.

This sequence joins TRBV20-1 and TRBJ2-7; possible D gene TRBD2, 5 bases. In germline, CDR1 is DFQATT, CDR2 SNEGSKA (reference sequence). Trimming took off 5 bases at V and 4 bases at J, with 21 bases between the two ends. This CDR3 spans 15 amino acids. The CDR3 protein is CSAAKEVTHIYEQYF. CDR3 sequence (DNA): TGCAGTGCTGCAAAGGAGGTCACCCACATATACGAGCAGTACTTC.

This clone was seen many times. The V gene is TRBV2, the J gene TRBJ2-5, with D tentatively TRBD2 (6 bases). Trimming stripped 3 bases from V and 5 bases from J, with 16 bases between. This CDR3 region has 15 residues. CDR1 is SNHLY, CDR2 FYNNEI, per germline. The CDR3 here is CASSDRGTSGETQYF. The CDR3 nucleotides read TGTGCCAGCAGTGATCGCGGGACTTCTGGGGAGACCCAGTACTTC.

This clone was seen a handful of times. This rearrangement joins TRBV27 to TRBJ1-1; perhaps TRBD1 as D (5 bases). CDR1 and CDR2 from the germline V gene are MNHEY and SMNVEV (reference sequence). V lost 7 bases and J lost 4, with 16 bases in between. The CDR3 is 14 amino acids. CDR3 in DNA: TGTGCCAGCATTTTTACGGGAGGGGTCACTGAAGCTTTCTTT. Its protein is CASIFTGGVTEAFF.

The rearrangement joins TRBV19 to TRBJ2-1; D might be TRBD2 (6 bases). Trimming took 7 bases from V and 8 from J, leaving 15 bases between them. The CDR3 spans 13 residues. CDR1 is LNHDA and CDR2 is SQIVND in the germline V gene (reference sequence). CDR3 coding DNA: TGTGCCAGTAAGGTACTAGCTGGCGATGAGCAGTTCTTC. This sequence encodes CASKVLAGDEQFF. Full variable domain (outside the CDR3, taken from reference TRBV19 and TRBJ2-1): DGGITQSPKYLFRKEGQNVTLSCEQNLNHDAMYWYRQDPGQGLRLIYYSQIVNDFQKGDIAEGYSVSREKKESFPLTVTSAQKNPTAFYLCASKVLAGDEQFFGPGTRLTVL.

V usage is TRBV7-8 and J usage is TRBJ2-5; no reliable D call. The CDR3 loop spans 14 amino acids. Germline V CDR1 and CDR2: SGHVS, FQNEAQ. Trimming cost V 2 bases and J 0 bases, with 7 bases left between them. CDR3 nucleotide sequence: TGTGCCAGCAGCTTAAGGGCTAACCAAGAGACCCAGTACTTC. As protein: CASSLRANQETQYF. The complete variable domain, with remaining parts taken from reference TRBV7-8 and TRBJ2-5, reads GAGVSQSPRYKVAKRGQDVALRCDPISGHVSLFWYQQALGQGPEFLTYFQNEAQLDKSGLPSDRFFAERPEGSVSTLKIQRTQQEDSAVYLCASSLRANQETQYFGPGTRLLVL.

At least ten counts were recorded for this clone. The gene calls are TRBV7-2 and TRBJ2-5; D is unresolved. Germline lookup yields CDR1 SGHTA and CDR2 FQGNSA. Trimming stripped 5 bases from V and 8 bases from J, with 15 bases between. The CDR3 spans 13 residues. The CDR3 sequence: CASSPDGPVTQYF. CDR3 bases: TGTGCCAGCAGCCCAGATGGTCCGGTTACCCAGTACTTC.

The rearrangement links TRBV2 to TRBJ2-2; tentative D call: TRBD2 (6 bases). V lost 5 bases, J lost 2 bases, and 15 bases lay in between. This CDR3 is built from 16 residues. Looked up from germline, CDR1 is SNHLY and CDR2 is FYNNEI. CDR3 DNA: TGTGCCAGCAGTCGTCCCGGGACTCTTAACACCGGGGAGCTGTTTTTT. Protein sequence: CASSRPGTLNTGELFF.

The chain has TRBV2 and TRBJ2-3; D perhaps matches TRBD2 (6 bases). Germline V lookup: CDR1 SNHLY, CDR2 FYNNEI. This CDR3 region has 15 residues. The V end lost 6 bases, the J end lost 0 bases, and 13 bases lay between the germline ends. CDR3 nucleotide sequence: TGTGCCAGCAGGGAGGGACTGTACAGCACAGATACGCAGTATTTT. Translating it yields CASREGLYSTDTQYF.

The chain employs TRBV11-2 and TRBJ2-7; TRBD1 aligns across 8 bases. The germline V gene encodes CDR1 SGHAT and CDR2 FQNNGV. The V gene end was trimmed by 3 bases and the J gene end by 2 bases; junction bases not matched to a gene: 9. The CDR3 is made up of 16 amino acids. This chain's CDR3 is CASSFLKGQGAYEQYF. CDR3 nucleotides: TGTGCCAGCAGCTTTCTTAAAGGACAGGGAGCCTACGAGCAGTACTTC.

This clone was detected many times. The genes are TRBV4-2 and TRBJ1-5; TRBD1 is a possible D gene (6 bases). Per the germline V gene, CDR1 is LGHNA and CDR2 is YNFKEQ. The CDR3 sequence is 14 residues long. The V end was cut by 0 bases, the J end by 6 bases, with 9 bases between. CDR3 nucleotides: TGTGCCAGCAGCCAAGAAACAGGGATTCAGCCCCAGCATTTT. Translated, it gives CASSQETGIQPQHF.

This clone is labeled medium-sized. This rearrangement joins TRBV30 to TRBJ1-5; 10 nucleotides match TRBD1. The V and J ends lost 0 bases and 1 base, in that order; junction bases with no gene match: 0. CDR3 size: 15 residues. Germline assignment: CDR1 GTSNPN and CDR2 SVGIG (reference sequence). CDR3 nucleotide sequence: TGTGCCTGGAGTGTGGGACAGGGGAGCAATCAGCCCCAGCATTTT. This encodes CAWSVGQGSNQPQHF.

This clone was recorded at least ten times. The CDR3 spells CSARGWESQETQYF. The CDR3 coding sequence is TGCAGTGCTAGAGGGTGGGAGTCCCAAGAGACCCAGTACTTC. V and J are TRBV20-1 and TRBJ2-5, with a weak D call TRBD2 (5 bases). Germline V gene lookup returns CDR1 DFQATT and CDR2 SNEGSKA (reference sequence). V lost 1 base and J 1 base, leaving 10 bases between the germline ends. CDR3 length: 14 amino acids.

To note about this clone: Germline and junction disagree at one end, which may indicate a read error. The chain links TRBV6-4 to TRBJ2-1; 7 positions agree with TRBD2. The CDR3 is made up of 16 amino acids. Germline V gives CDR1 MRHNA, CDR2 SNTAGT. As DNA, the CDR3 is TGTGCCACCAGTGGCTCAGGCGCGGGAGACAGCAATGAGCAGTTCTTC. This gives the protein CATSGSGAGDSNEQFF.

This clone has more than one count but fewer than ten. The chain recombines TRBV3-1 with TRBJ1-5; D unclear. Per the germline V gene, CDR1 is LGHDT and CDR2 is YNNKEL (reference sequence). V lost 1 base to trimming and J lost 5 bases, with 9 bases between them. There are 14 residues in the CDR3. The CDR3 DNA is TGTGCCAGCAGCCAAGGACAACATCATCAGCCCCAGCATTTT. This translates into CASSQGQHHQPQHF.

This clone was detected ten times or more. The chain has TRBV20-1 and TRBJ1-1, with TRBD1 identical over 9 bases. The CDR3 spans 13 residues. The trim removed 1 base at V and 3 bases at J, leaving 0 bases unmatched. In germline, CDR1 is DFQATT, CDR2 SNEGSKA (reference sequence). The DNA for the CDR3 is TGCAGTGCTAGAGGGACAGGGGACACTGAAGCTTTCTTT. It is translated as CSARGTGDTEAFF.

J is TRBJ2-5 and V is TRBV4-2, with D tentatively TRBD1 or TRBD2 (5 bases each). This CDR3 region has 14 residues. V was clipped by 0 bases and J by 5 bases, with 10 bases between them. Germline V gives CDR1 LGHNA, CDR2 YNFKEQ. The CDR3: CASSQDSREETQYF. In DNA form, the CDR3 reads TGTGCCAGCAGCCAAGATTCCAGGGAGGAGACCCAGTACTTC.

Many counts were recorded for this clone. This chain connects TRBV2 to TRBJ1-4; D is unresolved. In germline, CDR1 is SNHLY, CDR2 FYNNEI. Trimming left V 4 bases short and J 10 bases short, with 19 bases between. This CDR3 is built from 15 residues. The CDR3 nucleotides are TGTGCCAGCAGTGGGGAATTCGTCGCGGGTGGAAAACTGTTTTTT. It encodes CASSGEFVAGGKLFF.

The chain recombines TRBV5-5 with TRBJ1-6, with 12 bases lining up with TRBD1. The ends lost 1 base at V and 10 bases at J; junction bases unmatched: 6. This CDR3 is built from 16 residues. Germline CDR1 is SGHKS and CDR2 is YYEKEE (reference sequence). CDR3 nucleotide sequence: TGTGCCAGCAGCTTGTGGGGGACAGGGGGCCTCTCACCCCTCCACTTT. It yields the protein CASSLWGTGGLSPLHF.

In its sample, this clone ranks as medium-sized (0.01 to 0.1%). The gene calls are TRBV6-1 and TRBJ2-7; no reliable D call. V shed 10 bases and J shed 0 bases, with 16 bases lying between them. The germline gives CDR1 MNHNS, CDR2 SASEGT. The CDR3 is 14 residues long. The CDR3 here is CATRVLESSYEQYF. CDR3 nucleotide sequence: TGTGCCACCCGAGTTCTGGAGAGCTCCTACGAGCAGTACTTC.